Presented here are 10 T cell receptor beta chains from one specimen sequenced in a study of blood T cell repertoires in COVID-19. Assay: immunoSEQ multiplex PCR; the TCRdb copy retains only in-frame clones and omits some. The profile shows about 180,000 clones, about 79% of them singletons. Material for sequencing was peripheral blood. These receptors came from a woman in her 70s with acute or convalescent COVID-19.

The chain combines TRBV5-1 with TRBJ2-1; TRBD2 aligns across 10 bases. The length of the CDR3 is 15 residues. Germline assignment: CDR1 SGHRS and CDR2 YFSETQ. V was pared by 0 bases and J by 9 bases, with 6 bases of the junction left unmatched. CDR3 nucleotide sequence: TGCGCCAGCAGCTTGGCTAGCGGGAGTTTTCTTGAGCAGTTCTTC. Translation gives CASSLASGSFLEQFF.

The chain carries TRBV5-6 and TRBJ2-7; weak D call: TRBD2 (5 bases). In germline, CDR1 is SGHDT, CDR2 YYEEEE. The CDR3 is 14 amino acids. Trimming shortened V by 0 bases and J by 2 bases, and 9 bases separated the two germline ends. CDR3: CASSLGRPTYEQYF. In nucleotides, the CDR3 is TGTGCCAGCAGCTTGGGGAGGCCCACCTACGAGCAGTACTTC.

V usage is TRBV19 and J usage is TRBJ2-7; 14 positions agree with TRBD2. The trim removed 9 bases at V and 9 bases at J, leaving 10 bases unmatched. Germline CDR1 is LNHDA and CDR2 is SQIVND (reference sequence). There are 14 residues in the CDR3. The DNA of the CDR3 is TGTGCCAGCGACACCGGGACTAGCGGGAGTAGGCAGTACTTC. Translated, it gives CASDTGTSGSRQYF.

The CDR3 nucleotides are TGTGCCAGCAGCCCACACATCGGCAATCCCGACCAGGGCCAGTTCTTC. Its protein product is CASSPHIGNPDQGQFF. This chain joins TRBV4-2 and TRBJ2-1; D may be TRBD1 (5 bases). Trimming removed 4 bases from V and 13 bases from J, with 26 bases in between. In germline, CDR1 is LGHNA, CDR2 YNFKEQ. There are 16 residues in the CDR3.

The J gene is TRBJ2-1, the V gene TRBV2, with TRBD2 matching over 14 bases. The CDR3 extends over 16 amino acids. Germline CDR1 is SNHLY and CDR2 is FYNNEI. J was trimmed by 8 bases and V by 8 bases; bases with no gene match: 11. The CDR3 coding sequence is TGTGCCAGCGCTGCCGGGACTAGCGGGAGTTTGGATGAGCAGTTCTTC. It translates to CASAAGTSGSLDEQFF.

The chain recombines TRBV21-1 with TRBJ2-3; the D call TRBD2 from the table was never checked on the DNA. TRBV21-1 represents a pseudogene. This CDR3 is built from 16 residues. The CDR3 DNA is TGTGCCAGCAGCAAATGGCTAGCGGGAGTGACAGATACGCAGTATTTT. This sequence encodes CASSKWLAGVTDTQYF.

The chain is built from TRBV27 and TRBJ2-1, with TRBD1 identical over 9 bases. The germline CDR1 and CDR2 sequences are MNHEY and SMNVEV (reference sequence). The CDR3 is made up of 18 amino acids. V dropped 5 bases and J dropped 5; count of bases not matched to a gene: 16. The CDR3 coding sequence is TGTGCCAGCAGTATACGATCGACCGGGACAGGGTACCACAATGAGCAGTTCTTC. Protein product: CASSIRSTGTGYHNEQFF.

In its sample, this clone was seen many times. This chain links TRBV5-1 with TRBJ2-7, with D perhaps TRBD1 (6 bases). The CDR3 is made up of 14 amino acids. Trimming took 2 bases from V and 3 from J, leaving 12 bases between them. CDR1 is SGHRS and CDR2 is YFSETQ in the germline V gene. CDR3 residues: CASSFTGSGYEQYF. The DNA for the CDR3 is TGCGCCAGCAGCTTTACAGGGAGCGGCTACGAGCAGTACTTC.

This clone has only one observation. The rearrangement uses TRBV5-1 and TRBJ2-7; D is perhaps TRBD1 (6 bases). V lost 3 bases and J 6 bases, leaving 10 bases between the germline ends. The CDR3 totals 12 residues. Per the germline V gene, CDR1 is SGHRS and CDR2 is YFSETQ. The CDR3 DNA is TGCGCCAGCAGCTCGGACAGTCGCGAGCAGTACTTC. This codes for CASSSDSREQYF.

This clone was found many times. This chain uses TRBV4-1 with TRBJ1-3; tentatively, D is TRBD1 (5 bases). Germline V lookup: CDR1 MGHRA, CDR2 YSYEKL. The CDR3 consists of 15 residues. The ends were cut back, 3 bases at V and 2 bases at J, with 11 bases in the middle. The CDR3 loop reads CASSHLGGTGNTIYF. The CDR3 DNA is TGCGCCAGCAGCCATTTGGGGGGGACTGGAAACACCATATATTTT.